This paragraph reports one T cell receptor beta chain. These data originate in a study of CD8+ T cells in alopecia areata. For the study at large: Oral tofacitinib (5 to 10 mg twice daily) was administered to treated patients. Tofacitinib therapy lasting 6 to 18 months was followed by 6 months off drug.

Reverse transcription of extracted RNA yielded cDNA, which provided the sequencing template. The table came from immunoSEQ multiplex PCR; TCRdb's copy has only in-frame clones and leaves some out. Among roughly 200,000 clones listed, roughly 59% were seen once. Those with alopecia areata gave lesional scalp punch biopsies and peripheral blood. The CDR3 covers 17 residues. V was cut by 1 base and J by 0 bases, with 16 bases left in between. Germline V lookup: CDR1 LNHNV, CDR2 YYDKDF (reference sequence). This specimen consisted of CD4+ T cells sorted from blood, obtained at week 0. This rearrangement joins TRBV15 to TRBJ2-7, with a tentative D call TRBD2 (5 bases). This sequence originates from a human donor with alopecia areata. CDR3: CATSRGAAETLSYEQYF. The CDR3 DNA follows: TGTGCCACCAGCAGAGGGGCAGCGGAAACTCTCTCCTACGAGCAGTACTTC.